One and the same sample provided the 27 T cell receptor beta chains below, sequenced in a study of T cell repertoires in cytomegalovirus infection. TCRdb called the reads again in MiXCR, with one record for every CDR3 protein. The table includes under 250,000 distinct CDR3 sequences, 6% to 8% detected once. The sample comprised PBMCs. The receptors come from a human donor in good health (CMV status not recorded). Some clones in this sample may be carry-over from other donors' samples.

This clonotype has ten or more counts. The CDR3 coding sequence is TGTGCCAGCAGCTCAGTCGCATCAGGGGTCTATGGCTACACCTTC. The encoded protein is CASSSVASGVYGYTF. The chain uses TRBV7-8 and TRBJ1-2, with D perhaps TRBD1 (6 bases). Germline values: CDR1 SGHVS, CDR2 FQNEAQ. There are 15 residues in the CDR3. V lost 4 bases and J 4 bases, leaving 16 bases between the germline ends. The full variable domain, in which reference TRBV7-8 and TRBJ1-2 provide the parts outside the CDR3, is GAGVSQSPRYKVAKRGQDVALRCDPISGHVSLFWYQQALGQGPEFLTYFQNEAQLDKSGLPSDRFFAERPEGSVSTLKIQRTQQEDSAVYLCASSSVASGVYGYTFGSGTRLTVV.

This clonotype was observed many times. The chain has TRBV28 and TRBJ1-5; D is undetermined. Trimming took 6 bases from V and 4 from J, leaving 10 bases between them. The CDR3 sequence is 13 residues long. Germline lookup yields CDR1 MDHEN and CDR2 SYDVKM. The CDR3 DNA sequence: TGTGCCAGCAGCGGCAGAGAAAATCAGCCCCAGCATTTT. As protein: CASSGRENQPQHF.

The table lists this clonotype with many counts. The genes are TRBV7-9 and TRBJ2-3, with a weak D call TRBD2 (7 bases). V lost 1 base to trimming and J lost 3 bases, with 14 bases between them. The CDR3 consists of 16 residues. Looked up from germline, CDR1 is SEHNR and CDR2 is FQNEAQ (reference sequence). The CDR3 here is CASSLDRGAGTDTQYF. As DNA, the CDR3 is TGTGCCAGCAGCTTAGATCGGGGGGCCGGGACAGATACGCAGTATTTT. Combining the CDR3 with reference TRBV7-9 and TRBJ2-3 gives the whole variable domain DTGVSQNPRHKITKRGQNVTFRCDPISEHNRLYWYRQTLGQGPEFLTYFQNEAQLEKSRLLSDRFSAERPKGSFSTLEIQRTEQGDSAMYLCASSLDRGAGTDTQYFGPGTRLTVL.

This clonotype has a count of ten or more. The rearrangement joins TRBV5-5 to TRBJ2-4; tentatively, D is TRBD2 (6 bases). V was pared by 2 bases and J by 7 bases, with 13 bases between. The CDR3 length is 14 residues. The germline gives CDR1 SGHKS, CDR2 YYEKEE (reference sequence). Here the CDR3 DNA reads TGTGCCAGCAGCTTCGGAGGGCGAGGGAACATTCAGTACTTC. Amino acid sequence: CASSFGGRGNIQYF.

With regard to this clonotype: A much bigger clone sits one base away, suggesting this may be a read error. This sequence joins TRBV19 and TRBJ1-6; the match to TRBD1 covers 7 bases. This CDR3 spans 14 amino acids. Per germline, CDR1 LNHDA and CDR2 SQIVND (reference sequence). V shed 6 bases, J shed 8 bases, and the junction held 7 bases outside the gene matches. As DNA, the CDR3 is TGTGCCAGTAGACCCGAGGGACAGTATTCACCCCTCCACTTT. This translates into CASRPEGQYSPLHF.

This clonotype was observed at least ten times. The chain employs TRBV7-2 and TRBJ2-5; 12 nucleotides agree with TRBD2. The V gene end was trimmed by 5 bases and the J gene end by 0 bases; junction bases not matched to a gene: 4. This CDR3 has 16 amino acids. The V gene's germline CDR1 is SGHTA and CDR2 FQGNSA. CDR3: CASSVRLAGDQETQYF. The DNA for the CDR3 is TGTGCCAGCAGCGTTCGACTAGCGGGGGACCAAGAGACCCAGTACTTC.

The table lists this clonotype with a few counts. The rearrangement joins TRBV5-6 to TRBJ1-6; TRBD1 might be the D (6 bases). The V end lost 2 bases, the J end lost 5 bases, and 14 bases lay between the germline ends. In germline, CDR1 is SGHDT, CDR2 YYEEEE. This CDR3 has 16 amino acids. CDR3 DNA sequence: TGTGCCAGCAGCTTATCAGGGGCGCGGAATAATTCACCCCTCCACTTT. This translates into CASSLSGARNNSPLHF.

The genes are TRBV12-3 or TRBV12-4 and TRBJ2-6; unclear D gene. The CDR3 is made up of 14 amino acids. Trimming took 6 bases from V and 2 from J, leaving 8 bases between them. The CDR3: CASRHAAGANVLTF. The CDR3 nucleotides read TGTGCCAGCAGGCATGCTGCTGGGGCCAACGTCCTGACTTTC.

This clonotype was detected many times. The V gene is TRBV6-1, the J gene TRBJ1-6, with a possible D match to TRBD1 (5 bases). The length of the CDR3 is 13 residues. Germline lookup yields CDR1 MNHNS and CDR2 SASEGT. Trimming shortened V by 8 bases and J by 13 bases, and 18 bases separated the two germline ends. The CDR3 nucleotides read TGTGCCAGCTGCCGGAGGGGAAGATCGCCCCTCCACTTT. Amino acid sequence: CASCRRGRSPLHF.

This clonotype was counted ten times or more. DNA of the CDR3: TGCAGTGCTAGAGTTAAGGGACACCCCTCTGGGGCCAACGTCCTGACTTTC. It specifies CSARVKGHPSGANVLTF. The V gene is TRBV20-1, the J gene TRBJ2-6, with a tentative D call TRBD1 (6 bases). V was clipped by 1 base and J by 0 bases, with 13 bases between them. This CDR3 has 17 amino acids. CDR1 DFQATT and CDR2 SNEGSKA come from the germline V gene (reference sequence).

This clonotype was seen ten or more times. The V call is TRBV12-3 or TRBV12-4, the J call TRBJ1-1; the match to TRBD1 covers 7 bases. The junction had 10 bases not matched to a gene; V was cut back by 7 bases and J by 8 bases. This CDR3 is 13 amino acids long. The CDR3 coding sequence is TGTGCCAGCAACGACAGGGTGGTTTTGGAAGCTTTCTTT. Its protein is CASNDRVVLEAFF.

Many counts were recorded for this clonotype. For the CDR3, the DNA is TGCAGCGTTGAGGGCAGAGACAATGAGCAGTTCTTC. Translation gives CSVEGRDNEQFF. The chain links TRBV29-1 to TRBJ2-1; unclear D gene. The V end was cut by 3 bases, the J end by 5 bases, with 8 bases between. There are 12 residues in the CDR3. Germline CDR1 is SQVTM and CDR2 is ANQGSEA.

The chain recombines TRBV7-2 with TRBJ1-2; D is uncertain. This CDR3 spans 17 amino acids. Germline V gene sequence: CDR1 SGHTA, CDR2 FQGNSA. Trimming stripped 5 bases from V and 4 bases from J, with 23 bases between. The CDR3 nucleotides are TGTGCCAGCAGCCGGGGTATAGGTGGGCAGCCACTCTATGGCTACACCTTC. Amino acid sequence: CASSRGIGGQPLYGYTF.

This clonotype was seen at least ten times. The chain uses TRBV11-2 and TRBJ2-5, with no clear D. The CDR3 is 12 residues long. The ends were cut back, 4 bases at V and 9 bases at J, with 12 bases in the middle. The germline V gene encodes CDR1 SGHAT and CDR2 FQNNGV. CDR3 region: CASSSTPAAQYF. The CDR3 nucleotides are TGTGCCAGCAGCTCGACTCCCGCGGCCCAGTACTTC.

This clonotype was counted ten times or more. In nucleotides, the CDR3 is TGTGCCAGCAGCTTACGGGACAGGGGATTAAGCTCCTACAATGAGCAGTTCTTC. It encodes CASSLRDRGLSSYNEQFF. This chain joins TRBV7-9 and TRBJ2-1, with TRBD1 matching 10 bases. V gave up 2 bases and J gave up 0 bases; unmatched junction bases: 7. This CDR3 region has 18 residues. Germline-derived CDR1 and CDR2 are SEHNR and FQNEAQ (reference sequence).

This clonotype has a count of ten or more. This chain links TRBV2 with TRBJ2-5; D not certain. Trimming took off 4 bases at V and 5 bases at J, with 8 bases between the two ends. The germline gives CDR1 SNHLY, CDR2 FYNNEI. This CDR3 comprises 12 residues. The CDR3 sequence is CASSVARETQYF. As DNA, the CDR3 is TGTGCCAGCAGTGTAGCACGGGAGACCCAGTACTTC.

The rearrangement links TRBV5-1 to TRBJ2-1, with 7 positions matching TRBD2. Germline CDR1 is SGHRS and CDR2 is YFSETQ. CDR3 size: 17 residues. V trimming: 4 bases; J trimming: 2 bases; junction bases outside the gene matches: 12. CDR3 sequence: CASSAGRRGLTYNEQFF. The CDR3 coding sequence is TGCGCCAGCAGCGCCGGACGGCGGGGGTTAACCTACAATGAGCAGTTCTTC.

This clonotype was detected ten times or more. DNA for the CDR3: TGTGCCAGCAGTCCTCTAGCGGGGGGGCTCGGACGAGAGACCCAGTACTTC. Encoded protein: CASSPLAGGLGRETQYF. The chain is built from TRBV7-2 and TRBJ2-5; TRBD2 matches 12 bases. The CDR3 is made up of 17 amino acids. Looked up from germline, CDR1 is SGHTA and CDR2 is FQGNSA. The junction had 12 bases not matched to a gene; V was cut back by 6 bases and J by 4 bases.

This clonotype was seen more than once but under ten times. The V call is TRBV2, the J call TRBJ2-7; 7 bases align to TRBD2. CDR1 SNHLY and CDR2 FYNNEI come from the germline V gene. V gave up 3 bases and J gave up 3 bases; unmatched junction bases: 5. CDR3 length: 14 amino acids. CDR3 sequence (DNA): TGTGCCAGCAGTGATATCGGGGGGATCTACGAGCAGTACTTC. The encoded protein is CASSDIGGIYEQYF.

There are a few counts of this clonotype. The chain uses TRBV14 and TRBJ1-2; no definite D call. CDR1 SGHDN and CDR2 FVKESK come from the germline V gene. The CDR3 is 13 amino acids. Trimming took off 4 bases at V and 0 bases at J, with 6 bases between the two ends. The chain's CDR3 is CASSPLPNYGYTF. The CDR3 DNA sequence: TGTGCCAGCAGCCCCCTTCCTAACTATGGCTACACCTTC. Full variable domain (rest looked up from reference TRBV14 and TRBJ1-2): EAGVTQFPSHSVIEKGQTVTLRCDPISGHDNLYWYRRVMGKEIKFLLHFVKESKQDESGMPNNRFLAERTGGTYSTLKVQPAELEDSGVYFCASSPLPNYGYTFGSGTRLTVV.

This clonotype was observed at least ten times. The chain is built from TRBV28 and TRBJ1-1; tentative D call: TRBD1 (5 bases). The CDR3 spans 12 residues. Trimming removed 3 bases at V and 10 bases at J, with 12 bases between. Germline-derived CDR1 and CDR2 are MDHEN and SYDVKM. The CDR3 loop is CASSFSGTPAFF. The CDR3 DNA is TGTGCCAGCAGTTTTTCCGGGACCCCAGCTTTCTTT.

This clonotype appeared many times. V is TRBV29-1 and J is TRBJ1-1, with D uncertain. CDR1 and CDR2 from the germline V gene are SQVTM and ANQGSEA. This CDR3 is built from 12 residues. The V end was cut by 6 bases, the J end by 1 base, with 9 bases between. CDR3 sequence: CSVGRGNTEAFF. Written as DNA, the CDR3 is TGCAGCGTCGGACGTGGGAACACTGAAGCTTTCTTT.

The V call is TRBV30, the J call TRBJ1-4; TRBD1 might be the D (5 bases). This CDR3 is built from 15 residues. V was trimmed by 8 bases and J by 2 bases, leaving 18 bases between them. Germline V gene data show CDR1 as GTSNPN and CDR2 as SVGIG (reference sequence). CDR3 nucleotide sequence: TGTGCCGTTATAAGAGGGGTCGGGACTAATGAAAAACTGTTTTTT. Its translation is CAVIRGVGTNEKLFF.

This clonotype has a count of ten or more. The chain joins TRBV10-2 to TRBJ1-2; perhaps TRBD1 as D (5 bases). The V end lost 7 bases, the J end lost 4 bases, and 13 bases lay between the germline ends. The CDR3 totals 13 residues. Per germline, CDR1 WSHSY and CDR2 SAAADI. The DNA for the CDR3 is TGCGCCAGCACCACGGGGGGGACCTATGGCTACACCTTC. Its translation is CASTTGGTYGYTF.

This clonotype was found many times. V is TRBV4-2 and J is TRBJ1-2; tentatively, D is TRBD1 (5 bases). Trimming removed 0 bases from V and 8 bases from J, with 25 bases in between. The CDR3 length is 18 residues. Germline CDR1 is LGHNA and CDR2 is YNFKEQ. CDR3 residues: CASSQDLGRAAEFGGYTF. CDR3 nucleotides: TGTGCCAGCAGCCAAGATCTCGGCAGGGCCGCCGAGTTCGGAGGCTACACCTTC.

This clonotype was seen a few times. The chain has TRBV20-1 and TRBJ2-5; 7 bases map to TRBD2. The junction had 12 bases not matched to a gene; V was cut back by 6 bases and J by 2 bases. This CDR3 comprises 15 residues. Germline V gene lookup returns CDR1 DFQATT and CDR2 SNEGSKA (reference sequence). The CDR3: CSATTPSGGQETQYF. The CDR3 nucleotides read TGCAGTGCAACCACACCCTCGGGGGGTCAAGAGACCCAGTACTTC.

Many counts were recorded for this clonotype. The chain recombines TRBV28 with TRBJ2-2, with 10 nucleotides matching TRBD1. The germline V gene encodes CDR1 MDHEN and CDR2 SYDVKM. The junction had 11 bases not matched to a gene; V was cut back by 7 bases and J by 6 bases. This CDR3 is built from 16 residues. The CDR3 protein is CASTLGDRGRSGELFF. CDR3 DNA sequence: TGTGCCAGCACCCTTGGGGACAGGGGAAGATCCGGGGAGCTGTTTTTT.